This passage covers 2 T cell receptor beta chains from one sample sequenced in a study of neurological immune-mediated disorders. TCRdb called the 5' RACE reads again in MiXCR, with one record for every CDR3 protein. There are 35,000 to 40,000 distinct CDR3 sequences in the sample; roughly 10% occur only once, and 3.5% to 4% lies in the top ten. Sequenced material: CD4+ T cells from blood. Receptors originate from a woman in her 30s with HTLV-1-associated myelopathy (HAM/TSP).

Many counts were recorded for this clonotype. V and J are TRBV20-1 and TRBJ2-7; a possible D gene is TRBD2 (8 bases). CDR3 length equals 14 residues. V dropped 6 bases and J dropped 0 bases, with 15 bases sitting between them. Germline V gene lookup returns CDR1 DFQATT and CDR2 SNEGSKA (reference sequence). In nucleotides, the CDR3 is TGCAGTGCCCGGGGGGGACAGCCCTCCTACGAGCAGTACTTC. Protein sequence: CSARGGQPSYEQYF.

This clonotype was found many times. The genes are TRBV27 and TRBJ1-2; D uncertain. The CDR3 extends over 14 amino acids. The V and J ends lost 6 bases and 1 base respectively, with 12 bases between them. The germline V gene encodes CDR1 MNHEY and CDR2 SMNVEV (reference sequence). CDR3 protein: CASSSRTVNYGYTF. The CDR3, as DNA: TGTGCCAGCAGCTCTAGGACTGTTAACTATGGCTACACCTTC.